This T cell receptor (beta chain) stems from a study of cytomegalovirus exposure and HLA in healthy donors. Study results and limitations: Later analysis demonstrated an association between a missense DCLRE1C variant and TCR beta V- and J-gene trimming. Association with HLA alleles at 0.05 false discovery rate was found for 16,951 TCR beta sequences in a later analysis.

Turning to this clone: The antigen remains unidentified.

The CDR3 spans 17 residues. Trimming removed 3 bases at V and 3 bases at J, with 18 bases between. Germline lookup yields CDR1 SGHTA and CDR2 FQGNSA. This PCR relied on a set of 60 Vbeta primers and 13 Jbeta primers. Libraries were prepared by immunoSEQ multiplex PCR; TCRdb keeps only in-frame clonotypes and omits some of them. This sample's table reports around 45,000 clones. The TCR sequence derives from a male donor in good health and CMV-seronegative. The material sequenced was PBMCs. The J gene is TRBJ1-5, the V gene TRBV7-2; the D gene is possibly TRBD1 (6 bases). CDR3 nucleotides: TGTGCCAGCAGCTTGGGTGGGGCAGGGGCCTTCAATCAGCCCCAGCATTTT. Translating it yields CASSLGGAGAFNQPQHF.